The next 9 T cell receptor beta chains were all read from a single sample in a study of vaccination and CD4 T cells after COVID-19. With the Oncomine TCR Beta short-read assay, DNA from cultured CD4+ T cells was sequenced. In TCRdb, the PCR reads were re-called with MiXCR into one record per CDR3 protein. Counted here are 4,500 to 7,000 distinct CDR3 sequences, approximately 35% occurring once; the ten biggest clones make up about 35%. Treatment reported: roughly ten-day PBMC culture with coronavirus spike peptide pools or control peptides (ViraFEST assay). The unexposed donor provided CD4+ T cells, which were taken before the COVID-19 pandemic (2011-2018). No antigen has been assigned to these receptors. Sample: CD4+ T cells from blood, cultured in vitro. The receptor source for this set is a human donor in good health.

V usage is TRBV2 and J usage is TRBJ1-1, with D possibly TRBD1 on 5 matching bases. The germline gives CDR1 SNHLY, CDR2 FYNNEI. V was trimmed by 1 base and J by 2 bases, leaving 8 bases between them. The CDR3 is made up of 14 amino acids. CDR3 in DNA: TGTGCCAGCAGTGAAGGCAGGGCTAACACTGAAGCTTTCTTT. Translating it yields CASSEGRANTEAFF.

The chain carries TRBV7-9 and TRBJ1-3, with D unclear. Between the trimmed V and J ends, which lost 5 bases and 3 bases, there was a span of 8 bases. The germline V gene has CDR1 SEHNR and CDR2 FQNEAQ (reference sequence). This CDR3 is built from 13 residues. The CDR3 region is CASSLNIGNTIYF. In DNA, the CDR3 is TGTGCCAGCAGCCTAAACATTGGAAACACCATATATTTT.

The rearrangement uses TRBV2 and TRBJ2-2, with 7 bases that match TRBD1. V gave up 7 bases and J gave up 1 base; unmatched junction bases: 3. Per germline, CDR1 SNHLY and CDR2 FYNNEI. The CDR3 is 14 amino acids. This CDR3 is CASTGTVNTGELFF. For the CDR3, the DNA is TGTGCCAGCACCGGGACAGTGAACACCGGGGAGCTGTTTTTT. The entire variable domain, with the rest obtained from reference TRBV2 and TRBJ2-2, is as follows: EPEVTQTPSHQVTQMGQEVILRCVPISNHLYFYWYRQILGQKVEFLVSFYNNEISEKSEIFDDQFSVERPDGSNFTLKIRSTKLEDSAMYFCASTGTVNTGELFFGEGSRLTVL.

The V gene is TRBV10-2, the J gene TRBJ2-2; D remains ambiguous. The CDR3 totals 13 residues. Germline assignment: CDR1 WSHSY and CDR2 SAAADI. Trimming took 6 bases from V and 1 from J, leaving 6 bases between them. The CDR3: CASRVMNTGELFF. CDR3 bases: TGCGCCAGCAGAGTCATGAACACCGGGGAGCTGTTTTTT.

This clonotype was picked up a small number of times. The limits of the CDR3 on the DNA are not certain, so only TCRdb's listed CDR3 is given. The chain recombines TRBV7-5 with TRBJ1-1. TRBV7-5 is a pseudogene. Both ends counted, the CDR3 spans 18 residues. CDR3 sequence reads: CISVPDVAREVPGAEAFF.

The chain carries TRBV10-3 and TRBJ2-5, with TRBD2 matching over 8 bases. V shed 2 bases, J shed 4 bases, and the junction held 3 bases outside the gene matches. Germline V gene sequence: CDR1 ENHRY, CDR2 SYGVKD. The CDR3 covers 14 residues. CDR3 in DNA: TGTGCCATCAGTGAGCCGGGACTAGGAGAGACCCAGTACTTC. It yields the protein CAISEPGLGETQYF.

A few counts support this clonotype. CDR3 region: CSAGSTEAFF. The CDR3, as DNA: TGCAGTGCTGGGAGCACTGAAGCTTTCTTT. This chain joins TRBV20-1 and TRBJ1-1; D unresolved. Germline CDR1 and CDR2: DFQATT and SNEGSKA (reference sequence). This CDR3 has 10 amino acids. Trimming removed 5 bases from V and 4 bases from J, with 5 bases in between.

The genes are TRBV30 and TRBJ1-2; 7 nucleotides match TRBD1. This CDR3 is 13 amino acids long. Trimming took 2 bases from V and 4 from J; bases not matched to a gene: 4. Germline V gene sequence: CDR1 GTSNPN, CDR2 SVGIG (reference sequence). This CDR3 is CAWSPTGVYGYTF. In DNA, the CDR3 is TGTGCCTGGAGTCCCACAGGGGTCTATGGCTACACCTTC.

This chain links TRBV9 with TRBJ1-1; D is undetermined. Trimming took 4 bases from V and 2 from J, leaving 12 bases between them. The V gene's germline CDR1 is SGDLS and CDR2 YYNGEE. This CDR3 is built from 14 residues. The CDR3 region has the DNA TGTGCCAGCAGCAACCATGCCTCCAACACTGAAGCTTTCTTT. Protein sequence: CASSNHASNTEAFF.